Here is one T cell receptor (beta chain) with its context. This entry comes from a study of T cell changes during pregnancy in multiple sclerosis. Germline CDR1 and CDR2: SGHRS and YFSETQ. CDR3 length equals 18 residues. Germline trimming cut 1 base from V and 0 bases from J; bases unmatched to any gene: 6. Profiling relied on immunoSEQ multiplex PCR, and the TCRdb table lists in-frame clones only, not all of them. The sample holds tens of thousands of clones; around nine tenths are singletons and the top ten take about 0.37%. The rearrangement uses TRBV5-1 and TRBJ2-1; TRBD2 aligns across 11 bases. The source was CD4+ T cells from peripheral blood mononuclear cells, collected after pregnancy. The receptor was derived from a female donor in good health, enrolled as a control in a pregnancy study. For the CDR3, the DNA is TGCGCCAGCAGCTTGCTCAACCTAGCGGGAGGCTCCTACAATGAGCAGTTCTTC. The encoded protein is CASSLLNLAGGSYNEQFF.